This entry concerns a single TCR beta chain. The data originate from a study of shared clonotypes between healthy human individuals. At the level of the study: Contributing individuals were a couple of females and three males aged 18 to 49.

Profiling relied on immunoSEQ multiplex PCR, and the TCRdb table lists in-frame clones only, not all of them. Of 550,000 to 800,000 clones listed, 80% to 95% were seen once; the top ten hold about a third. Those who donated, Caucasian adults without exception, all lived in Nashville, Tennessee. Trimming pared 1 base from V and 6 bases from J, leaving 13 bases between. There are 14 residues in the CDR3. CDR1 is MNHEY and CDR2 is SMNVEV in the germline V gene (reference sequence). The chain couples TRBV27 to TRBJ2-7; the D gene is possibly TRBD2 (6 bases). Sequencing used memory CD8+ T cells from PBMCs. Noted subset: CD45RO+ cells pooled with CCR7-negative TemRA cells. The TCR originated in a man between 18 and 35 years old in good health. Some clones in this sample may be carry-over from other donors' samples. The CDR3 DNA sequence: TGTGCCAGCAGTTTATTCCCGGGAGTAAGCGAGCAGTACTTC. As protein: CASSLFPGVSEQYF.